These T cell receptor beta chains were read from a single sample in a study of T cells after yellow fever vaccination. Using its own MiXCR run on the 5' RACE reads, TCRdb lists one record per CDR3 protein. The top ten hold over 25% of the sample, which has around 100,000 distinct CDR3 sequences, 8.4% seen once. The material sequenced was CD8+ T cells sorted from PBMCs, taken 45 days after the yellow fever booster vaccination. These receptors originate from a man aged 30 to 45 who received the YFV17D yellow fever vaccine. CDR3s include the opening cysteine and the closing phenylalanine or tryptophan. Each record gives: D gene, V gene, J gene, clone size, CDR3 DNA, CDR3 protein. A D gene is named only where the DNA matches it firmly. Some rows have no size entry. The others give once, few or many, or a class for an expanded clone.

TRBD2	TRBV29-1	TRBJ2-7	.	TGCAGCGTCGGGGGGGACAACCCCTACGAGCAGTACTTC	CSVGGDNPYEQYF
.	TRBV20-1	TRBJ2-1	few	TGCAGTGCTAGTGGATGGGACACGACGACCTTCACTGAGCAGTTCTTC	CSASGWDTTTFTEQFF
TRBD2	TRBV27	TRBJ2-7	.	TGTGCCAGCAGTTCCCTATCTAGCGGGACTACCTACGAGCAGTACTTC	CASSSLSSGTTYEQYF
.	TRBV10-3	TRBJ2-3	many	TGTGCCATCAGTGACCGGCAGACCGCAGGAGATACGCAGTATTTT	CAISDRQTAGDTQYF
.	TRBV21-1	TRBJ2-1	many	TGTGCCAGCAGCAAAGAAGTTCTAGCGAGGGGTGAGCAGTTCTTC	CASSKEVLARGEQFF
TRBD1	TRBV9	TRBJ2-1	.	TGTGCCAGCAGCCCACCGGGACAGGGAGCCTACAATGAGCAGTTCTTC	CASSPPGQGAYNEQFF
TRBD1	TRBV7-8	TRBJ2-7	.	TGTGCCAGCAGCTCTTCGACAGGGACCTACGAGCAGTACTTC	CASSSSTGTYEQYF
.	TRBV20-1	TRBJ1-1	many	TGCAGTGCTAGAGAACCCTCCACGAACACTGAAGCTTTCTTT	CSAREPSTNTEAFF
.	TRBV12-3/TRBV12-4	TRBJ2-7	many	TGTGCCAGCAGCCCCAATGGGGGCGAGCAGTACTTC	CASSPNGGEQYF
.	TRBV20-1	TRBJ1-3	many	TGCAGTGCTAGAGATCCTGGGGAGGGTCTCGGAAACACCATATATTTT	CSARDPGEGLGNTIYF
.	TRBV12-3/TRBV12-4	TRBJ2-6	many	TGTGCCAGCAGGCCTGACTCTGGGGCCAACGTCCTGACTTTC	CASRPDSGANVLTF
TRBD1	TRBV4-3	TRBJ2-7	many	TGCGCCAGCAGCCAAGATACAGGGGGGCTCGTCGAGCAGTACTTC	CASSQDTGGLVEQYF
.	TRBV7-9	TRBJ1-6	many	TGTGCCAGCAGCTTAGTCCAGGGAGATTCACCCCTCCACTTT	CASSLVQGDSPLHF
TRBD1	TRBV20-1	TRBJ2-1	few	TGCAGTGCCGGGGACAGGGGGGACAATGAGCAGTTCTTC	CSAGDRGDNEQFF
.	TRBV18	TRBJ2-3	many	TGTGCCAGCTCACTCCTGACTAGCACAGATACGCAGTATTTT	CASSLLTSTDTQYF
.	TRBV5-1	TRBJ2-1	many	TGCGCCAGCAGCCTCCGAGGTGAGCAGTTCTTC	CASSLRGEQFF
.	TRBV10-3	TRBJ2-1	many	TGTGCCATCAGTGAGCCAGACTCCTCCTACAATGAGCAGTTCTTC	CAISEPDSSYNEQFF
.	TRBV29-1	TRBJ2-1	many	TGCAGCGTGGAGAGAAATGAGCAGTTCTTC	CSVERNEQFF
.	TRBV29-1	TRBJ2-1	many	TGCAGCGTCCGGGGGGCTAGCGGCTACAATGAGCAGTTCTTC	CSVRGASGYNEQFF
TRBD2	TRBV15	TRBJ2-1	many	TGTGCCACCAGCAACAGCCCAGGGACTAGCGGGAGGGCGGGCAATGAGCAGTTCTTC	CATSNSPGTSGRAGNEQFF
.	TRBV12-5	TRBJ2-1	many	TGTGCTAGTGTTAATTCAACCTCGTGGACAGCACTGTACAATGAGCAGTTCTTC	CASVNSTSWTALYNEQFF
.	TRBV27	TRBJ1-5	many	TGTGCCAGCAGTTTATTTGGGCCTACCTATAGCAATCAGCCCCAGCATTTT	CASSLFGPTYSNQPQHF
.	TRBV6-5	TRBJ1-6	many	TGTGCCAGCAGCCATCAGAGCTCCTATAATTCACCCCTCCACTTT	CASSHQSSYNSPLHF
.	TRBV19	TRBJ2-2	many	TGTGCCAGTAGTATAGATCTGTCGACCGGGGAGCTGTTTTTT	CASSIDLSTGELFF
.	TRBV9	TRBJ1-2	.	TGTGCCAGCAGCGTAGCTCCAGCAGGCGATGGCTACACCTTC	CASSVAPAGDGYTF
.	TRBV7-6	TRBJ2-3	many	TGTGCCAGCAGCTCGAGGGACAACACAGATACGCAGTATTTT	CASSSRDNTDTQYF
.	TRBV5-4	TRBJ2-7	few	TGTGCCAGCAGCATCCGGGACACCTACTACGAGCAGTACTTC	CASSIRDTYYEQYF
TRBD2	TRBV29-1	TRBJ2-3	many	TGCAGCGTCGTACTAGCGGGCACAGATACGCAGTATTTT	CSVVLAGTDTQYF
TRBD2	TRBV6-5	TRBJ2-5	.	TGTGCCAGCGGAGGACTAGCGCGACATCAAGAGACCCAGTACTTC	CASGGLARHQETQYF
.	TRBV29-1	TRBJ2-7	few	TGCAGCGTTGAAGGGTCGGGGTCCTCCTACGAGCAGTACTTC	CSVEGSGSSYEQYF
.	TRBV12-3/TRBV12-4	TRBJ1-1	.	TGTGCCAGCAGCCCCGGACCGAACACTGAAGCTTTCTTT	CASSPGPNTEAFF
.	TRBV18	TRBJ2-3	many	TGTGCCAGCTCACACAGAACTAGCACAGATACGCAGTATTTT	CASSHRTSTDTQYF
.	TRBV5-4	TRBJ2-1	.	TGTGCCAGGGGCTTGGCTCTCTACAATGAGCAGTTCTTC	CARGLALYNEQFF
TRBD1	TRBV20-1	TRBJ2-7	.	TGCAGTCCAAGGGACAGGGGGTCCTACGAGCAGTACTTC	CSPRDRGSYEQYF
TRBD2	TRBV6-1	TRBJ2-5	many	TGTGCCAGCAGTCCCCTTATCACAGCGGGAGTAGAGACCCAGTACTTC	CASSPLITAGVETQYF
.	TRBV28	TRBJ2-1	many	TGTGCCAGCAGCTACCGGGACCACAATGAGCAGTTCTTC	CASSYRDHNEQFF
.	TRBV7-6	TRBJ2-3	many	TGTGCCAGCAGCACTCAACTGGAGGCAGATACGCAGTATTTT	CASSTQLEADTQYF
.	TRBV24-1	TRBJ2-7	many	TGTGCCACCAGTGATTACCGGGACGGTAACGAGCAGTACTTC	CATSDYRDGNEQYF
.	TRBV2	TRBJ1-1	.	TGTGCCAGCGACCCAAGGACATTGAACACTGAAGCTTTCTTT	CASDPRTLNTEAFF
TRBD2	TRBV7-6	TRBJ2-7	many	TGTGCCAGCAATCACAGGCAAGCGGGAGATTACGAGCAGTACTTC	CASNHRQAGDYEQYF
.	TRBV12-3/TRBV12-4	TRBJ1-4	many	TGTGCCAGCAGGAGTTTGGGGATTGAAAAACTGTTTTTT	CASRSLGIEKLFF
TRBD2	TRBV12-3/TRBV12-4	TRBJ2-7	few	TGTGCCAGCAGTTTTATGGGCGGGAGTGTGCCCGAGCAGTACTTC	CASSFMGGSVPEQYF
TRBD2	TRBV29-1	TRBJ2-3	many	TGCAGCGTCGGACTAGCGGGAGGGGCGAGCACAGATACGCAGTATTTT	CSVGLAGGASTDTQYF
.	TRBV29-1	TRBJ2-7	many	TGCAGCGAGGCGGCAGGCCCCTACGAGCAGTACTTC	CSEAAGPYEQYF
.	TRBV13	TRBJ2-2	few	TGTGCCAGCAGCCCCACCCCGACAGCCGGGGAGCTGTTTTTT	CASSPTPTAGELFF
TRBD2	TRBV7-9	TRBJ2-7	many	TGTGCCAGCAGCTTACTGTCTAGCGGAAAGGTGGAGCAGTACTTC	CASSLLSSGKVEQYF
.	TRBV27	TRBJ2-7	many	TGTGCCAGCACCACTTCCGTCGGGGGGCTGAACGAGCAGTACTTC	CASTTSVGGLNEQYF
.	TRBV27	TRBJ2-7	few	TGTGCCAGCACAACAGGCGGCTACGAGCAGTACTTC	CASTTGGYEQYF
TRBD2	TRBV5-1	TRBJ2-3	many	TGCGCCAGCAGCTTGGAGACTAGCGAATACACAGATACGCAGTATTTT	CASSLETSEYTDTQYF
.	TRBV12-3/TRBV12-4	TRBJ2-7	few	TGTGCCAGCAGTCGGGACCGCTACGAGCAGTACTTC	CASSRDRYEQYF
TRBD2	TRBV4-2	TRBJ2-1	.	TGTGCCAGCAGCCAAGGAGGTAGCGGGGGCTTTTTCTACAATGAGCAGTTCTTC	CASSQGGSGGFFYNEQFF
.	TRBV7-8	TRBJ2-5	.	TGTGCCAGCAGCTTAGAGGCCTATTCCAGGGCCTACCAAGAGACCCAGTACTTC	CASSLEAYSRAYQETQYF
.	TRBV5-5	TRBJ2-7	.	TGTGCCAGCAGCGACGGGCCACCCTGGGAGCAGTACTTC	CASSDGPPWEQYF
.	TRBV7-8	TRBJ2-7	many	TGTGCCAGCAGCTCACGGACCTCCTACGAGCAGTACTTC	CASSSRTSYEQYF
.	TRBV5-3	TRBJ2-1	.	TGTGCCAGGGGCCCCGGGCTCTTCATCCGGAATGAGCAGTTCTTC	CARGPGLFIRNEQFF